Shown below are 9 T cell receptor beta chains from a single sample sequenced in a study of neurological immune-mediated disorders. TCRdb reprocessed the 5' RACE reads with MiXCR, giving one entry per CDR3 protein. The table has 70,000 or so distinct CDR3 sequences, 3.2% seen once. The sequenced sample consisted of PBMCs. These TCRs come from a woman in her 50s with multiple sclerosis.

Many counts were recorded for this clonotype. V is TRBV4-3 and J is TRBJ2-1; D call uncertain. V was trimmed by 0 bases and J by 4 bases, leaving 4 bases between them. The length of the CDR3 is 13 residues. Germline values: CDR1 LGHNA, CDR2 YSLEER. CDR3 DNA sequence: TGCGCCAGCAGCCAAGACACGTACAATGAGCAGTTCTTC. As protein: CASSQDTYNEQFF.

This clonotype showed up many times. This chain links TRBV19 with TRBJ2-3; 7 bases line up with TRBD1. Germline CDR1 reads LNHDA; CDR2 reads SQIVND (reference sequence). V dropped 6 bases and J dropped 2; count of bases not matched to a gene: 8. CDR3 length: 15 amino acids. The CDR3 nucleotides are TGTGCCAGTAGGCGATGGGACAGAATCACAGATACGCAGTATTTT. Translating gives CASRRWDRITDTQYF. Full variable domain (rest looked up from reference TRBV19 and TRBJ2-3): DGGITQSPKYLFRKEGQNVTLSCEQNLNHDAMYWYRQDPGQGLRLIYYSQIVNDFQKGDIAEGYSVSREKKESFPLTVTSAQKNPTAFYLCASRRWDRITDTQYFGPGTRLTVL.

This clonotype came up many times. The CDR3 here is CASSRRDRQPQHF. Here the CDR3 DNA reads TGCGCCAGCAGCCGGAGGGATCGGCAGCCCCAGCATTTT. V is TRBV10-2 and J is TRBJ1-5; D is ambiguous. V was clipped by 6 bases and J by 7 bases, with 13 bases between them. This CDR3 has 13 residues. CDR1 WSHSY and CDR2 SAAADI come from the germline V gene.

This clonotype was seen repeatedly, ten times or more. This sequence joins TRBV4-3 and TRBJ2-7; D may be TRBD1 (6 bases). The CDR3 length is 14 residues. Germline V lookup: CDR1 LGHNA, CDR2 YSLEER. V was clipped by 0 bases and J by 0 bases, with 6 bases between them. CDR3 sequence reads: CASSQEGASYEQYF. CDR3 nucleotides: TGCGCCAGCAGCCAAGAGGGGGCCTCCTACGAGCAGTACTTC.

As concerns this clonotype: A much bigger clone sits one base away, suggesting this may be a read error. The V call is TRBV20-1, the J call TRBJ2-3; D is unresolved. CDR1 is DFQATT, CDR2 SNEGSKA, per germline (reference sequence). The CDR3 sequence is 13 residues long. Here the CDR3 reads CSARGPGTDKQYF. DNA for the CDR3: TGCAGTGCTAGAGGCCCAGGCACAGATAAGCAGTATTTT.

At least ten counts were recorded for this clonotype. The chain recombines TRBV14 with TRBJ2-7; D unclear. Looked up from germline, CDR1 is SGHDN and CDR2 is FVKESK. V was shortened by 4 bases and J by 3 bases, with 13 bases between the two germline ends. The CDR3 loop spans 14 amino acids. CDR3 residues: CASSPDGPFYEQYF. CDR3 in DNA: TGTGCCAGCAGCCCGGACGGCCCTTTCTACGAGCAGTACTTC.

In this sample, this clonotype turned up many times. The V and J genes are TRBV9 and TRBJ1-1, with 11 nucleotides matching TRBD1. This CDR3 comprises 13 residues. Germline CDR1 is SGDLS and CDR2 is YYNGEE. V shed 3 bases and J 13 bases; nucleotides not matched to a gene: 8. The chain's CDR3 is CASSAGTGGLVFF. CDR3 nucleotides: TGTGCCAGCAGCGCCGGGACAGGGGGTCTTGTTTTCTTT.

The table lists this clonotype with many counts. The chain couples TRBV5-1 to TRBJ2-3, with 14 bases lining up with TRBD2. After removal of 4 bases from V and 3 bases from J, the junction contained 7 bases not matched to a gene. There are 17 residues in the CDR3. Germline V gene lookup returns CDR1 SGHRS and CDR2 YFSETQ. The CDR3, as DNA: TGCGCCAGCAGCGGCGGACTAGCGGGAGGCGTGACAGATACGCAGTATTTT. This sequence encodes CASSGGLAGGVTDTQYF. The whole variable domain, remainder taken from reference TRBV5-1 and TRBJ2-3, is KAGVTQTPRYLIKTRGQQVTLSCSPISGHRSVSWYQQTPGQGLQFLFEYFSETQRNKGNFPGRFSGRQFSNSRSEMNVSTLELGDSALYLCASSGGLAGGVTDTQYFGPGTRLTVL.

In its sample, this clonotype was seen many times. The genes are TRBV20-1 and TRBJ2-2, with D possibly being TRBD1 or TRBD2 (5 bases each). The CDR3 runs 12 residues. Germline CDR1 is DFQATT and CDR2 is SNEGSKA (reference sequence). Deletions cut 4 bases from V and 5 bases from J, with 8 bases between. DNA of the CDR3: TGCAGTGCTAAGTGGGGGACCGGGGAGCTGTTTTTT. Protein sequence: CSAKWGTGELFF.